These 20 T cell receptor beta chains originate from one sample sequenced in a study of cytomegalovirus exposure and HLA in healthy donors. Sequencing was performed with immunoSEQ multiplex PCR; in TCRdb, only in-frame clones are kept and a portion is missing. The sample has hundreds of thousands of clones; approximately 83% are singletons. The sample was PBMCs. The receptor set was obtained from a woman under 40 in good health and CMV-seropositive.

V is TRBV25-1 and J is TRBJ2-5; 10 bases line up with TRBD2. The V and J ends lost 1 base and 3 bases, in that order; junction bases with no gene match: 5. This CDR3 comprises 16 residues. Germline CDR1 MGHDK, CDR2 SYGVNS. The chain's CDR3 is CASSEFLAGAEETQYF. The CDR3 bases are TGTGCCAGCAGTGAATTTCTAGCGGGAGCGGAAGAGACCCAGTACTTC.

The chain employs TRBV4-1 and TRBJ2-2, with D possibly called TRBD1 or TRBD2 (6 bases each). The CDR3 runs to 17 residues. The V and J ends lost 0 bases and 4 bases respectively, with 15 bases between them. Germline-derived CDR1 and CDR2 are MGHRA and YSYEKL. CDR3 sequence: CASSQDRGQGVTGELFF. CDR3 DNA sequence: TGCGCCAGCAGCCAAGATCGGGGGCAGGGCGTCACCGGGGAGCTGTTTTTT.

The genes are TRBV7-9 and TRBJ2-1; D is perhaps TRBD2 (6 bases). Germline V gene data show CDR1 as SEHNR and CDR2 as FQNEAQ (reference sequence). This CDR3 comprises 14 residues. The V end was cut by 3 bases, the J end by 9 bases, with 15 bases between. Here the CDR3 DNA reads TGTGCCAGCAGCTTGTCGGGAGTTTCCGTTGAGCAGTTCTTC. Encoded protein: CASSLSGVSVEQFF.

The gene calls are TRBV11-1 and TRBJ2-7; D is possibly TRBD1 or TRBD2 (6 bases each). CDR3 size: 13 residues. Per germline, CDR1 SGHAT and CDR2 FQDESV (reference sequence). The V gene lost 5 bases and the J gene lost 3 bases, with 11 bases spanning the gap. The CDR3 loop reads CASSLRGDYEQYF. The DNA for the CDR3 is TGTGCCAGCAGCCTGAGGGGGGACTACGAGCAGTACTTC.

V usage is TRBV29-1 and J usage is TRBJ2-1; 7 nucleotides align to TRBD1. The J segment lost 5 bases and the V segment lost 7 bases, leaving 5 bases of the junction unmatched. The germline gives CDR1 SQVTM, CDR2 ANQGSEA. The CDR3 has 12 residues. The CDR3 loop reads CSAHRGNNEQFF. The CDR3 region has the DNA TGCAGCGCCCACAGGGGCAACAATGAGCAGTTCTTC.

The gene calls are TRBV28 and TRBJ2-5; 8 bases match TRBD1. The CDR3 runs 15 residues. Germline V CDR1 and CDR2: MDHEN, SYDVKM. Trimming cost V 8 bases and J 5 bases; bases outside gene matches: 13. The CDR3 sequence is CASQIYQGAGETQYF. The CDR3 nucleotides are TGTGCCAGCCAAATTTATCAGGGGGCAGGGGAGACCCAGTACTTC.

This sequence joins TRBV4-1 and TRBJ2-2; TRBD2 matches at 10 bases. The CDR3 contains 15 residues. V dropped 0 bases and J dropped 6; count of bases not matched to a gene: 1. In germline, CDR1 is MGHRA, CDR2 YSYEKL. CDR3 DNA sequence: TGCGCCAGCAGCCAAGAAGGGACTAGCGCCGGGGAGCTGTTTTTT. This gives the protein CASSQEGTSAGELFF.

The chain combines TRBV30 with TRBJ2-4; the D call may be TRBD1 or TRBD2 (5 bases each). The CDR3 extends over 15 amino acids. The V gene's germline CDR1 is GTSNPN and CDR2 SVGIG (reference sequence). V was pared by 3 bases and J by 0 bases, with 12 bases between. CDR3 amino acids: CAWRGSGLAKNIQYF. The DNA of the CDR3 is TGTGCCTGGAGGGGTTCGGGGCTAGCCAAAAACATTCAGTACTTC.

This clone was picked up a small number of times. This sequence joins TRBV4-1 and TRBJ2-7, with 9 bases matching TRBD1. V lost 4 bases and J lost 3; bases outside the gene matches: 10. The CDR3 runs to 16 residues. Germline V gene data show CDR1 as MGHRA and CDR2 as YSYEKL. CDR3 sequence reads: CASSLTPGQGYYEQYF. CDR3 nucleotides: TGCGCCAGCAGCCTTACTCCGGGACAGGGCTACTACGAGCAGTACTTC.

A remark on this clone: An end of the junction differs from the germline gene, which may be a read error. The V call is TRBV30, the J call TRBJ1-1, with D maybe TRBD1 (5 bases). Germline V gene lookup returns CDR1 GTSNPN and CDR2 SVGIG (reference sequence). This CDR3 region has 16 residues. The CDR3 coding sequence is TGTGCCTGGAGGGAGAAGGGGACCTTGGGGAACGCTGAAGCTTTCTTT. It encodes CAWREKGTLGNAEAFF.

The gene calls are TRBV6-1 and TRBJ2-1, with D possibly TRBD2 on 5 matching bases. Trimming cost V 0 bases and J 7 bases, with 13 bases left between them. Germline values: CDR1 MNHNS, CDR2 SASEGT. The CDR3 runs 15 residues. Here the CDR3 reads CASSEARDLRNEQFF. For the CDR3, the DNA is TGTGCCAGCAGTGAAGCGAGGGATTTAAGGAATGAGCAGTTCTTC.

CDR3 coding DNA: TGCAGCGTTGATAACACGACTAGCGGGAGGGCAAGGAACAATGAGCAGTTCTTC. This sequence encodes CSVDNTTSGRARNNEQFF. The rearrangement links TRBV29-1 to TRBJ2-1; 14 bases line up with TRBD2. Germline V lookup: CDR1 SQVTM, CDR2 ANQGSEA. Trimming at V came to 3 bases and at J to 5 bases, leaving 12 bases not matched to a gene. The CDR3 length is 18 residues.

The chain carries TRBV28 and TRBJ1-1; the D gene is possibly TRBD1 (5 bases). V was shortened by 6 bases and J by 6 bases, with 23 bases between the two germline ends. The germline V gene encodes CDR1 MDHEN and CDR2 SYDVKM. The CDR3 has 16 residues. The CDR3 protein is CASSLDRGSGLPEAFF. DNA of the CDR3: TGTGCCAGCAGCCTCGACCGGGGCTCAGGGCTACCTGAAGCTTTCTTT.

The CDR3 protein is CASSQSLAQETQYF. CDR3 in DNA: TGTGCCAGCAGCCAATCGCTAGCCCAAGAGACCCAGTACTTC. The chain carries TRBV14 and TRBJ2-5, with D perhaps matching TRBD2 (5 bases). V lost 2 bases and J lost 1, with 8 bases in between. Germline V CDR1 and CDR2: SGHDN, FVKESK. The CDR3 totals 14 residues.

This clone was counted a few times. The chain uses TRBV30 and TRBJ2-4; D is uncertain. The CDR3 covers 14 residues. V gave up 7 bases and J gave up 0 bases, with 13 bases separating them. Germline CDR1 is GTSNPN and CDR2 is SVGIG (reference sequence). Here the CDR3 DNA reads TGTGCCTTAAACAGAGTTCTAGCCAAAAACATTCAGTACTTC. Translating it yields CALNRVLAKNIQYF.

The chain couples TRBV25-1 to TRBJ1-1; 9 nucleotides align to TRBD1. Losses at the gene ends were 4 bases for V and 3 bases for J; bases not matched to a gene: 6. CDR1 and CDR2 (germline): MGHDK, SYGVNS. The CDR3 loop spans 15 amino acids. This CDR3 reads CASSGTGVEDTEAFF. CDR3 coding DNA: TGTGCCAGCAGTGGGACAGGGGTTGAGGACACTGAAGCTTTCTTT.

This chain uses TRBV4-3 with TRBJ2-1, with D hard to call. Germline V gives CDR1 LGHNA, CDR2 YSLEER. The CDR3 totals 13 residues. V was trimmed by 0 bases and J by 12 bases, leaving 12 bases between them. The DNA for the CDR3 is TGCGCCAGCAGCCAAGATCTGCCAACTATGCAGTTCTTC. The encoded protein is CASSQDLPTMQFF.

This chain connects TRBV13 to TRBJ1-1, with 9 nucleotides matching TRBD1. Germline-derived CDR1 and CDR2 are PRHDT and FYEKMQ (reference sequence). The V gene end was trimmed by 5 bases and the J gene end by 3 bases; junction bases not matched to a gene: 10. The CDR3 is 16 amino acids. Here the CDR3 reads CASSPDRGKGYTEAFF. CDR3 DNA: TGTGCCAGCAGCCCCGACAGGGGGAAAGGGTACACTGAAGCTTTCTTT.

The V and J genes are TRBV5-1 and TRBJ2-1; TRBD1 might be the D (5 bases). V gave up 4 bases and J gave up 10 bases, with 18 bases separating them. Germline V gene sequence: CDR1 SGHRS, CDR2 YFSETQ. The CDR3 covers 14 residues. CDR3 bases: TGCGCCAGCAGCCCCCTGCAGGGCCTAGGGGAGCAGTTCTTC. Residues: CASSPLQGLGEQFF.

The CDR3 nucleotides are TGTGCCAGCAGTAGACTAGCGGTCCCTCAAGAGACCCAGTACTTC. Translated, it gives CASSRLAVPQETQYF. The rearrangement links TRBV27 to TRBJ2-5, with 9 bases identical to TRBD2. The ends lost 5 bases at V and 2 bases at J; junction bases unmatched: 6. Germline-derived CDR1 and CDR2 are MNHEY and SMNVEV (reference sequence). The length of the CDR3 is 15 residues.